This T cell receptor beta chain was captured in a study of graft-versus-host responses after intestinal transplantation. At the level of the study: The recipients all started with anti-thymocyte globulin induction and then took tacrolimus and steroids for roughly three years. Whole-study results and caveats: Circulating GvH clones peaking coincided with falling HvG clones soon after transplant. Recipient marrow contained GvH clones, some of which appeared first in ileum or blood.

About this clone itself: No antigen is known for it.

Repertoires were generated with immunoSEQ multiplex PCR, while TCRdb's copy carries only in-frame clones and drops some. The table includes 20,000 or so clones, 90% detected once. Sequencing was performed on PBMCs, taken roughly 390 days after transplant. This receptor was identified in a human patient who received an intestinal transplant, so some T cells may come from the graft donor.

The CDR3 protein is CASSPVSYGYTF. DNA for the CDR3: TGTGCCAGCAGTCCAGTTAGCTATGGCTACACCTTC. The genes are TRBV28 and TRBJ1-2; D uncertain. V was cut by 5 bases and J by 4 bases, with 8 bases left in between. The CDR3 is made up of 12 amino acids. CDR1 and CDR2 (germline): MDHEN, SYDVKM.